A selection of T cell receptor beta chains follows, all from one sample in a study of T cell responses to AZD1222 COVID-19 vaccine. Method: immunoSEQ multiplex PCR; TCRdb's copy keeps in-frame clones and lacks some. The repertoire holds roughly 96,000 clones, with roughly 88% as singletons. This specimen was peripheral blood, taken 28 days after the second AZD1222 dose. The receptors stem from an adult who received the AZD1222 COVID-19 vaccine. Each CDR3 is given with its conserved first and last residue. A D gene is named only where the DNA matches it firmly. Only part of the rows carry a size: once, few, many, or a class if the clone is expanded.

v_call	j_call	clone_size	d_call	cdr3_aa	cdr3_nt
TRBV4-3	TRBJ2-1	NA	NA	CASSPGHNSYNEQFF	TGCGCCAGCAGCCCTGGACATAACTCCTACAATGAGCAGTTCTTC
TRBV11-3	TRBJ1-2	NA	TRBD1	CASRDRGLFHF	TGTGCCAGCAGGGACAGGGGGCTCTTTCACTTC
TRBV3-1/TRBV3-2	TRBJ2-2	NA	NA	CASSQGVGGELFF	TGTGCCAGCAGCCAAGGAGTAGGGGGGGAGCTGTTTTTT
TRBV9	TRBJ1-1	NA	NA	CASSPEDSSGAEAFF	TGTGCCAGCAGCCCGGAGGACAGTTCAGGGGCTGAAGCTTTCTTT
TRBV7-2	TRBJ1-2	NA	NA	CASRTTAGYGYTF	TGTGCCAGCAGAACGACGGCGGGCTATGGCTACACCTTC
TRBV3-1/TRBV3-2	TRBJ2-3	NA	NA	CASSSIAASTDTQYF	TGTGCCAGCAGCTCGATCGCGGCTAGCACAGATACGCAGTATTTT
TRBV6-5	TRBJ2-6	NA	NA	CASSFDGSGANVLTF	TGTGCCAGCAGTTTTGACGGATCTGGGGCCAACGTCCTGACTTTC
TRBV5-1	TRBJ2-2	NA	TRBD1	CASNSDRGNTGELFF	TGCGCCAGCAACTCGGACAGGGGGAACACCGGGGAGCTGTTTTTT
TRBV5-6	TRBJ2-3	NA	TRBD2	CASSGIAGDTQYF	TGTGCCAGCAGCGGAATAGCGGGTGATACGCAGTATTTT
TRBV7-2	TRBJ2-2	once	NA	CASSPFIGELFF	TGTGCCAGCAGCCCCTTCATCGGGGAGCTGTTTTTT
TRBV18	TRBJ1-4	NA	NA	CASSPLRTENEKLFF	TGTGCCAGCTCACCACTAAGAACTGAAAATGAAAAACTGTTTTTT
TRBV4-1	TRBJ1-1	NA	NA	CASSLHPLRQWVEAFF	TGCGCCAGCAGCCTACACCCCCTTCGTCAGTGGGTTGAAGCTTTCTTT
TRBV4-2	TRBJ2-7	NA	TRBD2	CASSQEVSGGPSYEQYF	TGTGCCAGCAGCCAAGAGGTTAGCGGGGGCCCCTCCTACGAGCAGTACTTC
TRBV19	TRBJ1-5	NA	TRBD1	CASSVTGGGNQPQHF	TGTGCCAGTAGCGTTACAGGGGGCGGCAATCAGCCCCAGCATTTT
TRBV6-1	TRBJ1-1	NA	TRBD1	CASSGYNKRGGSEAFF	TGTGCCAGCAGTGGATACAACAAAAGAGGGGGCTCTGAAGCTTTCTTT
TRBV5-1	TRBJ1-5	NA	NA	CASSLHQGQPQHF	TGCGCCAGCAGCTTACACCAGGGTCAGCCCCAGCATTTT
TRBV7-3	TRBJ2-2	NA	TRBD1	CASSSGTGGTGELFF	TGTGCCAGCAGCTCAGGGACAGGGGGGACCGGGGAGCTGTTTTTT
TRBV5-1	TRBJ1-1	NA	NA	CASSKTSTGRTEAFF	TGCGCCAGCAGCAAAACTTCCACAGGGCGCACTGAAGCTTTCTTT
TRBV7-9	TRBJ2-3	once	NA	CASSLAQSTQYF	TGTGCCAGCAGCTTAGCACAGTCTACGCAGTATTTT
TRBV7-8	TRBJ1-5	NA	NA	CASSLVEFGPQHF	TGTGCCAGCAGCTTAGTGGAGTTCGGGCCCCAGCATTTT
TRBV5-1	TRBJ2-7	once	TRBD1	CASSLGVGTGSYEQYF	TGCGCCAGCAGCTTGGGAGTTGGGACAGGGAGCTACGAGCAGTACTTC
TRBV7-2	TRBJ2-1	NA	NA	CASRSGPENQFF	TGTGCCAGCAGGTCCGGACCCGAAAATCAGTTCTTC
TRBV15	TRBJ2-4	NA	TRBD1	CATSKNSQGDIQYF	TGTGCCACCAGCAAAAACTCACAGGGGGACATTCAGTACTTC
TRBV19	TRBJ1-5	NA	NA	CASSIGLYSNQPQHF	TGTGCCAGTAGTATTGGACTTTATAGCAATCAGCCCCAGCATTTT
TRBV7-3	TRBJ1-5	NA	NA	CASSLKRDRNSNQPQHF	TGTGCCAGCAGCTTAAAAAGGGATCGGAATAGCAATCAGCCCCAGCATTTT
TRBV5-1	TRBJ2-3	NA	NA	CASSLTGDSTDTQYF	TGCGCCAGCAGCCTCACGGGCGACAGCACAGATACGCAGTATTTT
TRBV21-1	TRBJ1-3	NA	NA	CASSKEVHRNPGNTIYF	TGTGCCAGCAGCAAAGAGGTCCACCGGAACCCTGGAAACACCATATATTTT
TRBV29-1	TRBJ2-1	NA	NA	CSGLGGPYNEQFF	TGCAGCGGCTTGGGGGGGCCCTACAATGAGCAGTTCTTC
TRBV7-3	TRBJ1-6	few	NA	CASSLDGYNSPLHF	TGTGCCAGCAGTCTGGACGGTTATAATTCACCCCTCCACTTT
TRBV7-3	TRBJ2-7	NA	NA	CASSPGTGSYEQYF	TGTGCCAGCAGCCCCGGGACGGGATCCTACGAGCAGTACTTC
TRBV6-5	TRBJ2-1	NA	NA	CASKGLNEQFF	TGTGCCAGCAAGGGACTCAATGAGCAGTTCTTC
TRBV28	TRBJ2-4	NA	NA	CASSDVRLAKNIQYF	TGTGCCAGCAGTGATGTACGGCTAGCCAAAAACATTCAGTACTTC
TRBV23-1	TRBJ2-2	NA	TRBD2	CASSQFRGGRVRGTGELFF	TGCGCCAGCAGTCAATTCAGAGGCGGGAGAGTTCGTGGCACCGGGGAGCTGTTTTTT
TRBV7-6	TRBJ2-3	medium-sized	NA	CASSLEEGRRQTDTQYF	TGTGCCAGCAGCTTAGAAGAAGGCCGCAGACAGACAGATACGCAGTATTTT
TRBV2	TRBJ1-4	NA	NA	CASSAGDFGEKLFF	TGTGCCAGCAGTGCTGGGGATTTCGGTGAAAAACTGTTTTTT
TRBV12-3/TRBV12-4	TRBJ2-1	NA	TRBD1	CASTSGTGVVRFF	TGTGCCAGCACCTCCGGGACAGGGGTAGTTCGGTTCTTC
TRBV2	TRBJ2-1	NA	NA	CASSAQGLDEQFF	TGTGCCAGCAGCGCTCAAGGGTTGGATGAGCAGTTCTTC
TRBV6-2/TRBV6-3	TRBJ1-2	NA	NA	CASSGGQGYTF	TGTGCCAGCAGCGGGGGGCAAGGCTACACCTTC
TRBV15	TRBJ1-3	NA	NA	CATSRDLGDGNTIYF	TGTGCCACCAGCAGAGATCTGGGGGATGGAAACACCATATATTTT
TRBV11-2	TRBJ2-1	NA	NA	CASSPLANEQFF	TGTGCCAGCAGCCCTTTAGCCAATGAGCAGTTCTTC
TRBV30	TRBJ1-2	NA	NA	CAWKNRGREDGYTF	TGTGCCTGGAAAAATAGAGGCAGGGAGGATGGCTACACCTTC
TRBV7-9	TRBJ2-5	once	TRBD2	CASSSPTSGHQETQYF	TGTGCCAGCAGTTCTCCGACTAGCGGGCACCAAGAGACCCAGTACTTC
TRBV19	TRBJ1-2	NA	NA	CATAPGGFYGYTF	TGTGCCACCGCGCCCGGGGGTTTCTATGGCTACACCTTC
TRBV7-9	TRBJ2-2	once	NA	CASSGGTVNTGELFF	TGTGCCAGCAGCGGCGGGACGGTAAACACCGGGGAGCTGTTTTTT
TRBV11-2	TRBJ1-4	NA	NA	CASSLGENEKLFF	TGTGCCAGCAGCTTAGGGGAGAATGAAAAACTGTTTTTT
TRBV6-2/TRBV6-3	TRBJ2-2	NA	NA	CASSSGLNTGELFF	TGTGCCAGCAGTTCGGGACTTAACACCGGGGAGCTGTTTTTT
TRBV5-1	TRBJ2-3	NA	TRBD2	CASSPGLAGGTDTQYF	TGCGCCAGCAGCCCGGGACTAGCGGGGGGCACAGATACGCAGTATTTT
TRBV28	TRBJ2-3	NA	TRBD2	CASSGGLASFPDTQYF	TGTGCCAGCAGCGGAGGACTAGCGTCTTTCCCAGATACGCAGTATTTT
TRBV5-1	TRBJ2-5	once	NA	CASSLDREETQYF	TGCGCCAGCAGTTTGGACAGAGAAGAGACCCAGTACTTC
TRBV30	TRBJ2-1	once	TRBD2	CAWTQRTSGGALKRNEQFF	TGTGCCTGGACCCAACGGACTAGCGGGGGGGCCCTCAAGAGGAATGAGCAGTTCTTC
TRBV7-2	TRBJ2-2	NA	TRBD1	CASSSRQGSGGELFF	TGTGCCAGCAGCAGCCGACAGGGATCCGGCGGGGAGCTGTTTTTT
TRBV11-2	TRBJ2-4	NA	NA	CASSLAGPLRF	TGTGCCAGCAGCTTAGCAGGGCCCCTCCGGTTC
TRBV3-1/TRBV3-2	TRBJ1-6	NA	NA	CASSQGARSSYNSPLHF	TGTGCCAGCAGCCAAGGCGCCAGAAGCTCCTATAATTCACCCCTCCACTTT
TRBV4-3	TRBJ1-6	NA	NA	CASSQDLARGSYNSPLHF	TGCGCCAGCAGCCAAGATTTAGCTAGGGGCTCCTATAATTCACCCCTCCACTTT